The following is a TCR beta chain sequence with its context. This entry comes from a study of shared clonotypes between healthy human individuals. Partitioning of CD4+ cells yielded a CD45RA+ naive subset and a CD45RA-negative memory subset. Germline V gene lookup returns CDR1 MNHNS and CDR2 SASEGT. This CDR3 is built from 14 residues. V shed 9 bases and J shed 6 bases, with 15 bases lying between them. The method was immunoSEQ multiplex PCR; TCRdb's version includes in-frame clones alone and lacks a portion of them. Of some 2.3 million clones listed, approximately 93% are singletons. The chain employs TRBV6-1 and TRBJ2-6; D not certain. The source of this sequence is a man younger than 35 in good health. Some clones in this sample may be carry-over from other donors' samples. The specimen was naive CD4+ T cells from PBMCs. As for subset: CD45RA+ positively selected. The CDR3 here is CASNGREAANVLTF. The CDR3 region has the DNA TGTGCCAGTAATGGACGCGAAGCGGCCAACGTCCTGACTTTC.